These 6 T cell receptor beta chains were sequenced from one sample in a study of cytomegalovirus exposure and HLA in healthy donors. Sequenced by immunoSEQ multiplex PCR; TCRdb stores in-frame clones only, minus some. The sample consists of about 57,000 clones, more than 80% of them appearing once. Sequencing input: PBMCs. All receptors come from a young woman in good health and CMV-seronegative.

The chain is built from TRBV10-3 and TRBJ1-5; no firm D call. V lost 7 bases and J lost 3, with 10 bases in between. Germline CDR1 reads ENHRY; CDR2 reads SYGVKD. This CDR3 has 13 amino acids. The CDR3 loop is CAIKPGINQPQHF. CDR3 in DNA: TGTGCCATCAAGCCGGGGATCAATCAGCCCCAGCATTTT.

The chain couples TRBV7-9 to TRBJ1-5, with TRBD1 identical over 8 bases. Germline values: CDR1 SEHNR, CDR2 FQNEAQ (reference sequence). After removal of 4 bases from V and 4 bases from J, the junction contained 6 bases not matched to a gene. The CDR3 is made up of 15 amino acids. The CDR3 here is CASSSSDRVNQPQHF. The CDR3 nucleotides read TGTGCCAGCAGCTCCTCGGACAGGGTAAATCAGCCCCAGCATTTT.

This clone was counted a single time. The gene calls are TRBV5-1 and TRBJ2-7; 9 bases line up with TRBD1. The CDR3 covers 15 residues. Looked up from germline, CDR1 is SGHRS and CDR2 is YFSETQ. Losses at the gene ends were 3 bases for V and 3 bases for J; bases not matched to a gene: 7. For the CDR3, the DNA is TGCGCCAGCAGCTACCAACGGGACAGGGTCTACGAGCAGTACTTC. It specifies CASSYQRDRVYEQYF.

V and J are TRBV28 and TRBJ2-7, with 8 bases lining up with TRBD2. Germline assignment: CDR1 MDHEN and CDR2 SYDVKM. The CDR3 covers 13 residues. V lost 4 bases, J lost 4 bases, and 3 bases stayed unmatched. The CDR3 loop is CASSSGGRYEQYF. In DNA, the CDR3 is TGTGCCAGCAGTTCGGGGGGGCGTTACGAGCAGTACTTC.

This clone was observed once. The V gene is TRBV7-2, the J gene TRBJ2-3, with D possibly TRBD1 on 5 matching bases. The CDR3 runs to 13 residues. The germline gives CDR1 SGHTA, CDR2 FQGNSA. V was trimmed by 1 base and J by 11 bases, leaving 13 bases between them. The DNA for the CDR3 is TGTGCCAGCAGCTTAGGCAGGGAAAGTAGGCAGTATTTT. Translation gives CASSLGRESRQYF. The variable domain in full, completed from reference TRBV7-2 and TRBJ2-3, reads GAGVSQSPSNKVTEKGKDVELRCDPISGHTALYWYRQSLGQGLEFLIYFQGNSAPDKSGLPSDRFSAERTGGSVSTLTIQRTQQEDSAVYLCASSLGRESRQYFGPGTRLTVL.

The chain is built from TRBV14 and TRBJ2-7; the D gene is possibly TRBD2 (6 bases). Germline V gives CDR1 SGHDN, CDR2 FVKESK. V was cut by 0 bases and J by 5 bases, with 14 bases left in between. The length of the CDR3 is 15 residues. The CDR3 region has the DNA TGTGCCAGCAGCCAAGATTGGAGGGTCGGCGACGAGCAGTACTTC. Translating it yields CASSQDWRVGDEQYF.